What follows are 20 T cell receptor beta chains derived from one specimen sequenced in a study of blood T cells in healthy people across ages. The second PCR ran roughly 6 to 11 cycles with a sample-barcoded 5' primer and J-beta primers. A single record per CDR3 protein comes from TCRdb applying MiXCR to the 5' RACE reads. The data show 250,000 to 300,000 distinct CDR3 sequences, around 29% seen once. Material for sequencing was blood. The origin of the receptors is a woman between 70 and 85 years old in good health.

This clonotype has only a few counts. The chain employs TRBV25-1 and TRBJ1-3; D remains ambiguous. Germline loops: CDR1 MGHDK, CDR2 SYGVNS. The V end lost 5 bases, the J end lost 0 bases, and 14 bases lay between the germline ends. CDR3 length: 16 amino acids. In DNA, the CDR3 is TGTGCCAGCAGTCATCTGGGATTCAGCTCTGGAAACACCATATATTTT. As protein: CASSHLGFSSGNTIYF. The entire variable domain, with the rest obtained from reference TRBV25-1 and TRBJ1-3, is as follows: EADIYQTPRYLVIGTGKKITLECSQTMGHDKMYWYQQDPGMELHLIHYSYGVNSTEKGDLSSESTVSRIRTEHFPLTLESARPSHTSQYLCASSHLGFSSGNTIYFGEGSWLTVV.

The genes are TRBV3-1 and TRBJ2-2, with D hard to call. CDR3 length equals 14 residues. From germline, CDR1 is LGHDT and CDR2 YNNKEL (reference sequence). V shed 5 bases and J shed 2 bases, with 9 bases lying between them. CDR3 in amino acids: CASSSLTNTGELFF. The CDR3 DNA is TGTGCCAGCAGCTCACTCACAAACACCGGGGAGCTGTTTTTT.

The genes are TRBV7-9 and TRBJ2-6; D unresolved. The CDR3 is 16 residues long. V lost 0 bases to trimming and J lost 0 bases, with 6 bases between them. CDR1 is SEHNR, CDR2 FQNEAQ, per germline (reference sequence). The CDR3 is CASSLASPSGANVLTF. CDR3 in DNA: TGTGCCAGCAGCTTAGCCAGTCCCTCTGGGGCCAACGTCCTGACTTTC.

This clonotype was counted between two and nine times. The chain uses TRBV20-1 and TRBJ1-2; TRBD1 agrees at 11 bases. Germline V gene data show CDR1 as DFQATT and CDR2 as SNEGSKA (reference sequence). This CDR3 comprises 17 residues. V was pared by 3 bases and J by 4 bases, with 13 bases of the junction left unmatched. The CDR3 coding sequence is TGCAGTGCTAGTCCTTCGTGGGGACAGGGGGAGGGCTATGGCTACACCTTC. It is translated as CSASPSWGQGEGYGYTF.

This rearrangement joins TRBV5-1 to TRBJ2-5; D gene unclear. V gave up 3 bases and J gave up 1 base, with 13 bases separating them. Germline V lookup: CDR1 SGHRS, CDR2 YFSETQ. This CDR3 region has 15 residues. CDR3 region: CASSSLLYPQETQYF. The CDR3, as DNA: TGCGCCAGCAGCTCACTTCTTTATCCCCAAGAGACCCAGTACTTC.

This clonotype was seen only a few times. The V and J genes are TRBV20-1 and TRBJ1-6; 7 bases match TRBD1. Germline V CDR1 and CDR2: DFQATT, SNEGSKA (reference sequence). The CDR3 loop spans 16 amino acids. With 2 bases clipped from V and 4 bases from J, the junction kept 8 bases outside the gene matches. The CDR3 sequence: CSARPSGGKYNSPLHF. CDR3 sequence (DNA): TGCAGTGCTAGACCCTCAGGGGGGAAATATAATTCACCCCTCCACTTT.

This clonotype was picked up one time. This chain uses TRBV6-5 with TRBJ1-1; D gene uncertain. The V and J ends lost 0 bases and 1 base respectively, with 9 bases between them. Germline V gene sequence: CDR1 MNHEY, CDR2 SVGAGI. This CDR3 is 15 amino acids long. The CDR3 nucleotides are TGTGCCAGCAGTTACTCGGGGAGCCGGAACACTGAAGCTTTCTTT. Translated: CASSYSGSRNTEAFF.

This clonotype was counted a few times. The gene calls are TRBV20-1 and TRBJ1-4; D call uncertain. This CDR3 is 13 amino acids long. V shed 4 bases and J shed 8 bases, with 14 bases lying between them. Germline CDR1 is DFQATT and CDR2 is SNEGSKA (reference sequence). The CDR3 reads CSANSGLREKLFF. The CDR3 DNA follows: TGCAGTGCTAACTCTGGGTTACGGGAAAAACTGTTTTTT.

The rearrangement uses TRBV7-8 and TRBJ1-4; 8 bases fit TRBD1. The germline V gene has CDR1 SGHVS and CDR2 FQNEAQ. The CDR3 length is 16 residues. J was trimmed by 0 bases and V by 3 bases; bases with no gene match: 3. The CDR3 here is CASSLGQVATNEKLFF. CDR3 DNA sequence: TGTGCCAGCAGCTTGGGACAGGTTGCAACTAATGAAAAACTGTTTTTT.

The V gene is TRBV27, the J gene TRBJ2-3; no firm D call. Trimming cost V 3 bases and J 4 bases, with 14 bases left between them. CDR3 length equals 15 residues. Per germline, CDR1 MNHEY and CDR2 SMNVEV (reference sequence). The DNA of the CDR3 is TGTGCCAGCAGTTTTGTCCCGATGGCCCCAGATACGCAGTATTTT. This codes for CASSFVPMAPDTQYF.

This clonotype was counted a few times. The J gene is TRBJ2-2, the V gene TRBV12-3 or TRBV12-4, with D perhaps matching TRBD2 (6 bases). V lost 8 bases and J lost 7, with 20 bases in between. The CDR3 is 15 amino acids. The CDR3 reads CASGYLAHSLGELFF. The CDR3 nucleotides are TGTGCCAGCGGGTATCTAGCGCATTCTCTCGGGGAGCTGTTTTTT.

This clonotype was detected only a few times. The chain uses TRBV20-1 and TRBJ1-5; TRBD1 aligns across 8 bases. Germline CDR1 reads DFQATT; CDR2 reads SNEGSKA (reference sequence). This CDR3 comprises 12 residues. The CDR3 loop reads CSQGQGGQPQHF. CDR3 coding DNA: TGCAGCCAAGGACAGGGTGGCCAGCCCCAGCATTTT.

V is TRBV27 and J is TRBJ1-6, with 8 bases that match TRBD1. The J segment lost 3 bases and the V segment lost 3 bases, leaving 4 bases of the junction unmatched. CDR3 length equals 16 residues. Germline V gene data show CDR1 as MNHEY and CDR2 as SMNVEV (reference sequence). DNA of the CDR3: TGTGCCAGCAGTTTGAGGGACAGGCGCTATAATTCACCCCTCCACTTT. This encodes CASSLRDRRYNSPLHF.

J is TRBJ1-4 and V is TRBV3-1; D is undetermined. V was shortened by 2 bases and J by 6 bases, with 7 bases between the two germline ends. The CDR3 consists of 13 residues. Germline V lookup: CDR1 LGHDT, CDR2 YNNKEL (reference sequence). The CDR3 coding sequence is TGTGCCAGCAGCCAACGGAGGGATGAAAAACTGTTTTTT. Amino acid sequence: CASSQRRDEKLFF.

This clonotype was detected a few times. The rearrangement joins TRBV5-1 to TRBJ1-5, with a weak D call TRBD1 (5 bases). Germline CDR1 and CDR2: SGHRS and YFSETQ. V was shortened by 0 bases and J by 2 bases, with 12 bases between the two germline ends. The CDR3 has 16 residues. CDR3 sequence reads: CASSLDPMGGNQPQHF. As DNA, the CDR3 is TGCGCCAGCAGCTTGGATCCTATGGGGGGCAATCAGCCCCAGCATTTT. The variable domain in full, completed from reference TRBV5-1 and TRBJ1-5, reads KAGVTQTPRYLIKTRGQQVTLSCSPISGHRSVSWYQQTPGQGLQFLFEYFSETQRNKGNFPGRFSGRQFSNSRSEMNVSTLELGDSALYLCASSLDPMGGNQPQHFGDGTRLSIL.

The chain joins TRBV7-2 to TRBJ1-6; D is ambiguous. Germline CDR1 reads SGHTA; CDR2 reads FQGNSA. The CDR3 consists of 14 residues. The V end lost 5 bases, the J end lost 7 bases, and 12 bases lay between the germline ends. The CDR3 DNA sequence: TGTGCCAGCAGCCCCGGGAAGCACAATTCACCCCTCCACTTT. It yields the protein CASSPGKHNSPLHF.

Only a few counts were recorded for this clonotype. This rearrangement joins TRBV5-1 to TRBJ2-1; the match to TRBD2 covers 13 bases. The CDR3 has 18 residues. Germline-derived CDR1 and CDR2 are SGHRS and YFSETQ. Unmatched junction bases numbered 9, after V lost 4 bases and J lost 2 bases. Here the CDR3 DNA reads TGCGCCAGCAGCCCGCCTCCCGGGACTAGCGGGGCCTACAATGAGCAGTTCTTC. It codes for CASSPPPGTSGAYNEQFF. The entire variable domain, with the rest obtained from reference TRBV5-1 and TRBJ2-1, is as follows: KAGVTQTPRYLIKTRGQQVTLSCSPISGHRSVSWYQQTPGQGLQFLFEYFSETQRNKGNFPGRFSGRQFSNSRSEMNVSTLELGDSALYLCASSPPPGTSGAYNEQFFGPGTRLTVL.

The chain recombines TRBV7-9 with TRBJ1-2, with no clear D. The CDR3 spans 14 residues. Germline assignment: CDR1 SEHNR and CDR2 FQNEAQ (reference sequence). V lost 2 bases to trimming and J lost 3 bases, with 10 bases between them. CDR3 in DNA: TGTGCCAGCAGCTTATATAGCCAGGACTATGGCTACACCTTC. As protein: CASSLYSQDYGYTF.

As regards this clonotype: The junction differs from germline at one of its ends, possibly a read error. The chain combines TRBV7-3 with TRBJ2-1; 10 positions match TRBD2. The CDR3 is 15 residues long. From germline, CDR1 is SGHTA and CDR2 FQGTGA. The CDR3 DNA follows: TGTGCCAGCAGCCCCCTAGCGGGAGTAAACAATGGGCAGTTCTTC. As protein: CASSPLAGVNNGQFF.

This clonotype was detected a few times. The chain recombines TRBV20-1 with TRBJ2-5; D remains unclear. V lost 0 bases and J lost 7, with 6 bases in between. The germline V gene has CDR1 DFQATT and CDR2 SNEGSKA (reference sequence). This CDR3 has 11 amino acids. The CDR3 DNA sequence: TGCAGTGCTAGAGATCGCGTGACCCAGTACTTC. It is translated as CSARDRVTQYF.